The sequence of this T cell receptor (beta chain) was determined in a study of blood T cell repertoires in COVID-19. Looking at the study overall: There were acute and convalescent COVID-19 samples, and they came from the United States, Italy and Spain. T cells, B-cell-depleted T cells, or PBMCs provided the cDNA or gDNA that served as material.

Germline V lookup: CDR1 MDHEN, CDR2 SYDVKM. This CDR3 has 14 amino acids. V lost 3 bases to trimming and J lost 4 bases; unmatched junction nucleotides: 2. Patients of the Seattle cohort, enrolled during active infection, were followed longitudinally. In the original processing: Amplification of reference gene primers was used by the study to estimate nucleated cell counts. TCRdb's copy holds only in-frame clones and misses some; the assay was immunoSEQ multiplex PCR. V and J calls and clone size are those listed in that table; D and trimming were worked out from the DNA. The data contain about 300,000 clones, roughly 90% of them singletons.

The sequenced material came from peripheral blood. The TCR sequence derives from a woman under 40 with COVID-19, enrolled during active disease. The J gene is TRBJ1-3, the V gene TRBV28; 8 nucleotides match TRBD1. The CDR3 sequence is CASSFRGRGNTIYF. The CDR3 DNA sequence: TGTGCCAGCAGTTTCAGGGGGCGAGGAAACACCATATATTTT.